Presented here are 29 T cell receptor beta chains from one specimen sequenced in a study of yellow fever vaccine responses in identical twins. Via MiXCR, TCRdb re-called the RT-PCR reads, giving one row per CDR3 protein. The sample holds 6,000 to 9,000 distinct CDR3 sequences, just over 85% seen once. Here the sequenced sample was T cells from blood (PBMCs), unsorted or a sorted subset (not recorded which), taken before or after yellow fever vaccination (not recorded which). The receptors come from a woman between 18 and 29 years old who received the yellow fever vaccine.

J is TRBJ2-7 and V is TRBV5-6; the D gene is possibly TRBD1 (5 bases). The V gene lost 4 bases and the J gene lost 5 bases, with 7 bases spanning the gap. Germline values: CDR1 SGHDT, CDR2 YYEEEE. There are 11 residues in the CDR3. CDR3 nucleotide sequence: TGTGCCAGCAGCATCAGGGACGAGCAGTACTTC. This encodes CASSIRDEQYF.

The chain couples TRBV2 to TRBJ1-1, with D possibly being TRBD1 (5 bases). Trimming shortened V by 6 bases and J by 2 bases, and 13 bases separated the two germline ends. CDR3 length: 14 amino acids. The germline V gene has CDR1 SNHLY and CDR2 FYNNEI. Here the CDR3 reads CASSVPGANTEAFF. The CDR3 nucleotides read TGTGCCAGCAGCGTTCCCGGGGCAAACACTGAAGCTTTCTTT.

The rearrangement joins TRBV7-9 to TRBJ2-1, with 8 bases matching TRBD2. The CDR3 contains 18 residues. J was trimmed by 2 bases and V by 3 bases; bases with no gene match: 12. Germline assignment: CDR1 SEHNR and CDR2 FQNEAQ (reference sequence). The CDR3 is CASSFSRGTSGTYNEQFF. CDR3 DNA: TGTGCCAGCAGCTTTTCCCGTGGTACTAGCGGTACCTACAATGAGCAGTTCTTC.

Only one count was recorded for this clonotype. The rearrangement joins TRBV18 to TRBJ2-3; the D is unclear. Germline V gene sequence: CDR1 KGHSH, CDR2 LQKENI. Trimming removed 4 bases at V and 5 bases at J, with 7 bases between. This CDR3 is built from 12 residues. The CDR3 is CASSLLGDTQYF. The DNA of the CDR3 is TGTGCCAGCTCACTCTTGGGAGATACGCAGTATTTT. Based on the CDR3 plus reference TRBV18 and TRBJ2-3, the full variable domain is NAGVMQNPRHLVRRRGQEARLRCSPMKGHSHVYWYRQLPEEGLKFMVYLQKENIIDESGMPKERFSAEFPKEGPSILRIQQVVRGDSAAYFCASSLLGDTQYFGPGTRLTVL.

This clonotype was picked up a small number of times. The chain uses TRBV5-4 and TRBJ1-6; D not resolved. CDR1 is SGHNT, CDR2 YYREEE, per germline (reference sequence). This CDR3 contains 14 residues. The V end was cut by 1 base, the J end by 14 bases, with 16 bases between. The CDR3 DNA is TGTGCCAGCAGCTTGAACTATCAAAGCGCCACCCTCCACTTT. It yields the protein CASSLNYQSATLHF.

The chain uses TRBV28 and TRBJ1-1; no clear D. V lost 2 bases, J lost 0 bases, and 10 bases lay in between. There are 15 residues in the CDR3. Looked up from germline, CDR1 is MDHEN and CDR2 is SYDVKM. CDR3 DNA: TGTGCCAGCAGTTTAACTCCGGGCCTGAACACTGAAGCTTTCTTT. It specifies CASSLTPGLNTEAFF. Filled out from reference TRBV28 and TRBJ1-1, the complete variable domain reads DVKVTQSSRYLVKRTGEKVFLECVQDMDHENMFWYRQDPGLGLRLIYFSYDVKMKEKGDIPEGYSVSREKKERFSLILESASTNQTSMYLCASSLTPGLNTEAFFGQGTRLTVV.

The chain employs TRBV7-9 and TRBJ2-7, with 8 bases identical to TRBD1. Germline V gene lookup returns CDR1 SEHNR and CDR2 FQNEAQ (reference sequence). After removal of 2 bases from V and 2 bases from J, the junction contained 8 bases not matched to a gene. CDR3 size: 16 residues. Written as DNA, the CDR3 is TGTGCCAGCAGCTTACTAGGACAGGGCCAGGCCTACGAGCAGTACTTC. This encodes CASSLLGQGQAYEQYF.

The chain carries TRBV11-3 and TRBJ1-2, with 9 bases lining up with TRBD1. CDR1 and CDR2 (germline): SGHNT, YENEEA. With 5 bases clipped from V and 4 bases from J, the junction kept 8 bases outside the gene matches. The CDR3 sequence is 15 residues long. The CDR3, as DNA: TGTGCCAGCAGCCAAGGGGACAGGGTGGGCTATGGCTACACCTTC. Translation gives CASSQGDRVGYGYTF. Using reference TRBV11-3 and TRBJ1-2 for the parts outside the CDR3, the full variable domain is EAGVVQSPRYKIIEKKQPVAFWCNPISGHNTLYWYLQNLGQGPELLIRYENEEAVDDSQLPKDRFSAERLKGVDSTLKIQPAELGDSAVYLCASSQGDRVGYGYTFGSGTRLTVV.

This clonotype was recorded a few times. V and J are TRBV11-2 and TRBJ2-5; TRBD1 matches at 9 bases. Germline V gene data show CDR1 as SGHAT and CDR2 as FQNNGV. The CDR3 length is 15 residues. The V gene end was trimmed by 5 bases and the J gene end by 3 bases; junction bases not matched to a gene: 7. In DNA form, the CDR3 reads TGTGCCAGCAGCGCACCTGGGACAGGGAAAGAGACCCAGTACTTC. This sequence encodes CASSAPGTGKETQYF.

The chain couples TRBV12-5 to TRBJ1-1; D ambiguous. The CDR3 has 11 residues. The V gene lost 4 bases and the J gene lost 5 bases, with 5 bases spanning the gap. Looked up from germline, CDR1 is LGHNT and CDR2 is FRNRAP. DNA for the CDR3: TGTGCTAGTGGTTCGAAAACTGAAGCTTTCTTT. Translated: CASGSKTEAFF.

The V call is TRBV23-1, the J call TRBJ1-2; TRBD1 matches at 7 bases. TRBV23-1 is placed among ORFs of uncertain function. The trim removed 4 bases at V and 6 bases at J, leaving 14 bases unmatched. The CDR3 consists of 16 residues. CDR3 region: CASSPQAGGEGDGYTF. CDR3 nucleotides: TGCGCCAGCAGTCCACAAGCAGGGGGAGAGGGGGATGGCTACACCTTC.

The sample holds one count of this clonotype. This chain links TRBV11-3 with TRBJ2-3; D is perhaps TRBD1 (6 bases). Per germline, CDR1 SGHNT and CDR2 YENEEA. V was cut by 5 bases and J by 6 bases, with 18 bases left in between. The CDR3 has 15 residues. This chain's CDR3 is CASSQGQSLWDTQYF. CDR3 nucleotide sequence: TGTGCCAGCAGCCAAGGACAGTCTCTTTGGGATACGCAGTATTTT.

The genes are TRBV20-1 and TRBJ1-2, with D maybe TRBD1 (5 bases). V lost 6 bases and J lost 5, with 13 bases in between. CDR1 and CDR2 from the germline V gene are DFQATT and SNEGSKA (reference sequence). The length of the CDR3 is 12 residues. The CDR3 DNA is TGCAGTGCCGCGGACATTAAGTATGGCTACACCTTC. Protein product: CSAADIKYGYTF.

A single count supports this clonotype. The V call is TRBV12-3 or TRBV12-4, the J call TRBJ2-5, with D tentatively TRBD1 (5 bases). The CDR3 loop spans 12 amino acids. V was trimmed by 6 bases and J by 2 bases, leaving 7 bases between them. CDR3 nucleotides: TGTGCCAGCAGCGACAGACAAGAGACCCAGTACTTC. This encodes CASSDRQETQYF.

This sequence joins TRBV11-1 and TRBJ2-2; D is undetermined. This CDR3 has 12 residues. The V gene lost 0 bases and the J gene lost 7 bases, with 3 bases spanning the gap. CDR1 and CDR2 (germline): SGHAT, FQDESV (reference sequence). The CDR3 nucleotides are TGTGCCAGCAGCTTAGCAGGCGGGGAGCTGTTTTTT. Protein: CASSLAGGELFF. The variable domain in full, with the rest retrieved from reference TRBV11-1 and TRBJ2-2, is EAEVAQSPRYKITEKSQAVAFWCDPISGHATLYWYRQILGQGPELLVQFQDESVVDDSQLPKDRFSAERLKGVDSTLKIQPAELGDSAMYLCASSLAGGELFFGEGSRLTVL.

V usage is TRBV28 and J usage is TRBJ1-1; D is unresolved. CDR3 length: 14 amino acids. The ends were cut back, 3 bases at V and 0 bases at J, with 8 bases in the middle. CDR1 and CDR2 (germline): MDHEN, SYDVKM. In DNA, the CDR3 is TGTGCCAGCAGTTTTGAACAGATGAACACTGAAGCTTTCTTT. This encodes CASSFEQMNTEAFF.

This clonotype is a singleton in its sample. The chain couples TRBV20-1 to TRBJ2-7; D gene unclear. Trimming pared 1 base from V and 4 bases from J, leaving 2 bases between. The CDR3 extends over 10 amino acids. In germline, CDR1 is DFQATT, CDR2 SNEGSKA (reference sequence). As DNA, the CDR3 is TGCAGTGCTAGAGGGTACGAGCAGTACTTC. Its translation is CSARGYEQYF.

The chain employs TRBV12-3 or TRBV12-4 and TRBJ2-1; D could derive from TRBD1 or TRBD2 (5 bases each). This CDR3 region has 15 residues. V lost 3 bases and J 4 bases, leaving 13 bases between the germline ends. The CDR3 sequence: CASSFGTRVYNEQFF. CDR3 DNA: TGTGCCAGCAGTTTTGGGACCCGCGTATACAATGAGCAGTTCTTC.

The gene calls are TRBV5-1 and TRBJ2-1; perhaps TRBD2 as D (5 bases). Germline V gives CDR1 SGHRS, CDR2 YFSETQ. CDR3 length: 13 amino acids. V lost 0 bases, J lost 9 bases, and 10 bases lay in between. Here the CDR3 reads CASSLDPSGEQFF. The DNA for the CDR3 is TGCGCCAGCAGCTTGGATCCCAGCGGTGAGCAGTTCTTC.

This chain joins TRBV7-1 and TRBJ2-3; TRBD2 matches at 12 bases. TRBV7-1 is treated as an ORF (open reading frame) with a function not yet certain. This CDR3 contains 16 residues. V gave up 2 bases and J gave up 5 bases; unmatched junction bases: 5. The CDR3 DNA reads TGTGCCAGCAGCTCAACTAGCGGGGGGCGGGGAGATACGCAGTATTTT. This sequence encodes CASSSTSGGRGDTQYF.

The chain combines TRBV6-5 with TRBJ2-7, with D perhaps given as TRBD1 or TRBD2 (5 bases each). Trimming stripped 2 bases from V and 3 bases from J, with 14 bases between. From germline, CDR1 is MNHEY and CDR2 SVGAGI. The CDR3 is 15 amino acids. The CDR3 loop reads CASSYRDSGGYEQYF. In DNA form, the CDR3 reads TGTGCCAGCAGTTACCGAGACAGTGGGGGCTACGAGCAGTACTTC.

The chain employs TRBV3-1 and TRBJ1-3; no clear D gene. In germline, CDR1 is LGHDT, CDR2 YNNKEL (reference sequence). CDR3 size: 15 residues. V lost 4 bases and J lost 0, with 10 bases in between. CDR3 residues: CASSPAWSSGNTIYF. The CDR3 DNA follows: TGTGCCAGCAGCCCGGCGTGGAGCTCTGGAAACACCATATATTTT. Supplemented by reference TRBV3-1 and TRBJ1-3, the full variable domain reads DTAVSQTPKYLVTQMGNDKSIKCEQNLGHDTMYWYKQDSKKFLKIMFSYNNKELIINETVPNRFSPKSPDKAHLNLHINSLELGDSAVYFCASSPAWSSGNTIYFGEGSWLTVV.

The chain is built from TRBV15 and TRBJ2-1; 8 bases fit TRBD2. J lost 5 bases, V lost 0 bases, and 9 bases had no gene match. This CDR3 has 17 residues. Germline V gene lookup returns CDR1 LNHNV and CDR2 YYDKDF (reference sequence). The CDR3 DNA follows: TGTGCCACCAGCAGAGACCGACTAGCGCCTCTGGACAATGAGCAGTTCTTC. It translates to CATSRDRLAPLDNEQFF.

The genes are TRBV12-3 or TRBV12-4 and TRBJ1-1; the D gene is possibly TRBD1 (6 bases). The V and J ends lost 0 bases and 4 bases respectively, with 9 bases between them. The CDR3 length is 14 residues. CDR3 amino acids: CASSLAQGSTEAFF. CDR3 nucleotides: TGTGCCAGCAGTTTAGCGCAGGGGTCCACTGAAGCTTTCTTT.

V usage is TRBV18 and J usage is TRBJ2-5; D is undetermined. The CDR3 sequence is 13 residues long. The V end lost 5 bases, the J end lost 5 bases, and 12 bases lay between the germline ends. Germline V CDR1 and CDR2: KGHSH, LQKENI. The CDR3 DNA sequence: TGTGCCAGCTCAGCTCGTGTGGGGGAGACCCAGTACTTC. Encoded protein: CASSARVGETQYF.

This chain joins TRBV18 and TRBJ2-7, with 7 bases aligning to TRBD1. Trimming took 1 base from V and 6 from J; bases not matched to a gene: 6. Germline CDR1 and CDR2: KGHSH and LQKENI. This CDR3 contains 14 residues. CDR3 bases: TGTGCCAGCTCACCACAAAGACAGGGAAGCGAGCAGTACTTC. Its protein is CASSPQRQGSEQYF.

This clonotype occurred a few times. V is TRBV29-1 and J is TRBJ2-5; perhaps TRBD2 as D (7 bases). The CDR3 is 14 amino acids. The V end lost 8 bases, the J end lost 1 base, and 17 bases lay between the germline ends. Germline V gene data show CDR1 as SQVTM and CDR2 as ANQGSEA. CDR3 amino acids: CSSSGGGRQETQYF. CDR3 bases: TGCAGCTCATCAGGCGGGGGCCGCCAAGAGACCCAGTACTTC.

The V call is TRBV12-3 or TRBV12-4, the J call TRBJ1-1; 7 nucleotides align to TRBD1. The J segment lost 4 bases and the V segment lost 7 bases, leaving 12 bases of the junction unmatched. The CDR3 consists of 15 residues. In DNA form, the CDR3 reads TGTGCCAGCACCCCCGGGGACAGAGACTTCACTGAAGCTTTCTTT. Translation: CASTPGDRDFTEAFF.

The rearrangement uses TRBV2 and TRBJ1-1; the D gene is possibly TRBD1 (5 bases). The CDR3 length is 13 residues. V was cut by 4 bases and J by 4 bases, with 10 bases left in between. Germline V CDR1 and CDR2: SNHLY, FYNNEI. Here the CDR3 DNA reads TGTGCCAGCAGTGGTCAACAGGCCACTGAAGCTTTCTTT. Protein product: CASSGQQATEAFF.